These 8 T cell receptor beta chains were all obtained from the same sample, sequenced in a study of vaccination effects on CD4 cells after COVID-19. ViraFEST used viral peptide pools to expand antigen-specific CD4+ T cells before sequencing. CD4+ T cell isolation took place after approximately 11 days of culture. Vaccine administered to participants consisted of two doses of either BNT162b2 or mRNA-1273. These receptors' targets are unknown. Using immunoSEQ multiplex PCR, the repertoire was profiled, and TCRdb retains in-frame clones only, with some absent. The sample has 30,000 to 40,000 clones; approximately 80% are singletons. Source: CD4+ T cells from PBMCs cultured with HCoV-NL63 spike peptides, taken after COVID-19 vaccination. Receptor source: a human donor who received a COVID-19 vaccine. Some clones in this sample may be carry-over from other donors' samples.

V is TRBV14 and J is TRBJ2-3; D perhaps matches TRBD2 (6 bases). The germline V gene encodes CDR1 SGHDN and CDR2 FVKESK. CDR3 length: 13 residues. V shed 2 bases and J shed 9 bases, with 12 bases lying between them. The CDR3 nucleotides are TGTGCCAGCAGCCAATCGGCAGGAGGGACGCAGTATTTT. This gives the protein CASSQSAGGTQYF.

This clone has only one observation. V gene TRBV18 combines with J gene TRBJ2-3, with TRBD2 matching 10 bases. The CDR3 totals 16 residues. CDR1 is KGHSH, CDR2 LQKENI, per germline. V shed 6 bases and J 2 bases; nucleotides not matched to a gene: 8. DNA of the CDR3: TGTGCCAGCTCGTCAGCGGGGGGGCCTTCCACAGATACGCAGTATTTT. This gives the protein CASSSAGGPSTDTQYF.

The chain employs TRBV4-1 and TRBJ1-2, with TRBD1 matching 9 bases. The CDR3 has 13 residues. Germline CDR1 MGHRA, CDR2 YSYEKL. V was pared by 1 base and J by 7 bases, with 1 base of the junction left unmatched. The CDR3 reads CASSQGTGVGYTF. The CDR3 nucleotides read TGCGCCAGCAGCCAAGGGACAGGGGTTGGCTACACCTTC.

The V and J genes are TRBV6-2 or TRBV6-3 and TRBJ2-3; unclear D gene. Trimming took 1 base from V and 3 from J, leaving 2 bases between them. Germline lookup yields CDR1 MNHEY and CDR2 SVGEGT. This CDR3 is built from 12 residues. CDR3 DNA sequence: TGTGCCAGCAGTTACTTTACAGATACGCAGTATTTT. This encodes CASSYFTDTQYF.

CDR3: CASSTRLAGGRETQYF. DNA for the CDR3: TGCGCCAGCAGCACACGACTAGCGGGGGGGCGAGAGACCCAGTACTTC. The chain carries TRBV4-1 and TRBJ2-5, with 14 bases that match TRBD2. From germline, CDR1 is MGHRA and CDR2 YSYEKL. CDR3 length equals 16 residues. The junction had 6 bases not matched to a gene; V was cut back by 5 bases and J by 4 bases.

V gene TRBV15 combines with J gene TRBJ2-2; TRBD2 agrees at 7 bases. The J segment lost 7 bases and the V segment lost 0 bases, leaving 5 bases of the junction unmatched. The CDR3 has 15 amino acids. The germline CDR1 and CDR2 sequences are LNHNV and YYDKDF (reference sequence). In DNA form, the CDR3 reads TGTGCCACCAGCAGAGATCCAGGGAGGGGCGGGGAGCTGTTTTTT. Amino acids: CATSRDPGRGGELFF.

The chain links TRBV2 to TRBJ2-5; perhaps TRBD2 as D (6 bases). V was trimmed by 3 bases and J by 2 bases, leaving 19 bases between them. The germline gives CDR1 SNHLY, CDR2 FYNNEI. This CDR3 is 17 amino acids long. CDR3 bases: TGTGCCAGCAGTGATGTAGGGACTCTGGCGGCTCAAGAGACCCAGTACTTC. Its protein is CASSDVGTLAAQETQYF.

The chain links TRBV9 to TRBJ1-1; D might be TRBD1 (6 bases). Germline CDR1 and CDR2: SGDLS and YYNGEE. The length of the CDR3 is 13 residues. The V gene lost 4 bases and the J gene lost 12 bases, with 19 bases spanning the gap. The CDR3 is CASSPRTVGSPFF. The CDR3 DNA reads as TGTGCCAGCAGCCCTCGGACAGTCGGCTCGCCTTTCTTT. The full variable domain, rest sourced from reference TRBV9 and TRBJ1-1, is DSGVTQTPKHLITATGQRVTLRCSPRSGDLSVYWYQQSLDQGLQFLIQYYNGEERAKGNILERFSAQQFPDLHSELNLSSLELGDSALYFCASSPRTVGSPFFGQGTRLTVV.